The T cell receptor beta chain described here comes from a study of blood T cell repertoires in COVID-19 (dated by TCRdb to about 2020). General notes on the study: Collaborator samples came from the United States, Italy and Spain and covered acute and convalescent phases of COVID-19. The prospective study material was composed of cDNA or gDNA derived from T cells, B-cell-depleted T cells, or PBMCs. The dataset comprised deeply sampled blood TCRbeta repertoires from subjects exposed to, actively infected with, or recovered from COVID-19. The repertoires were made available in a free public database intended to serve as a resource for research on the immune response to SARS-CoV-2. The samples were drawn from two sources: the first 160 participants of the ongoing ImmuneRACE study, and approximately 1,300 subjects contributed by 6 global collaborators. A de-identified subject ID, COVID-19 status, age in years and sex were almost always included in the sample metadata. Where available, HLA class I and class II types were obtained from metadata supplied by the sample provider rather than from assay-based typing. On the study overall, not on this receptor specifically: Clinical and demographic metadata were provided uncurated, with the amount varying by source and participant.

Each collaborating institution followed its own protocols to collect whole blood in K2EDTA tubes. For TCRbeta analysis, collaborators shipped samples in one of three forms: frozen whole blood, isolated PBMCs, or DNA extracted from either of those sample types. TCRbeta CDR3 regions were amplified from genomic DNA by means of the immunoSEQ Assay, a bias-controlled multiplex PCR. The authors processed their data as follows. Within the assay, amplification of reference gene primers was used to estimate how many nucleated cells each sample contained. Sequence reads were collapsed and filtered to measure the absolute abundance of every unique TCRbeta CDR3 rearrangement. For each sample, productive Simpson clonality was calculated as the square root of Simpson's diversity index across productive rearrangements. TCRdb's version of the immuneACCESS table is confined to in-frame rearrangements and falls short of the full clone set. An unresolved V gene accounts for under half of the shortfall where checked; the remainder is of unknown origin. The DNA gave D and trimming, while V, J and clone size come from that table. The sample table holds approximately 170,000 clones, of which approximately 82% were seen once. Roughly 10% of the sample comes from the top ten.

With respect to this clone: Its antigen has not been determined. There are no base qualities to consult, and no much larger clone falls within one base.

V is clipped by 2 bases and J by 5 bases, and the sequence between their germline boundaries is 13 bases long. Inclusive of the bounding cysteine and phenylalanine, the CDR3 is 15 residues long. Only the CDR3 portion is preserved as DNA: 45 bases, with reading frame beginning at the first base. From the germline V gene, CDR1 is SGHVS and CDR2 is FNYEAQ. The sample consisted of peripheral blood. This sequence uses TRBV7-6 and TRBJ1-5, with TRBD1 perhaps the D gene, on 6 matching bases. The receptor's source is a woman aged 80 or older with active or convalescent COVID-19. At the DNA level, the sequence is TGTGCCAGCAGCTTAACCGACAGGTGGGATCAGCCCCAGCATTTT. Its protein is CASSLTDRWDQPQHF.